The 4 T cell receptor beta chains below were found in one sample sequenced in a study of CD8+ T cells in alopecia areata. RNA, once extracted, was reverse transcribed into cDNA for use as the sequencing template. Using immunoSEQ multiplex PCR, the repertoire was profiled, and TCRdb retains in-frame clones only, with some absent. The sample carries about 140,000 clones, approximately 50% recorded once. The sequencing here drew on CD4+ T cells sorted from blood, taken at week 0. The receptors were sampled from a human donor with alopecia areata.

This sequence joins TRBV5-1 and TRBJ2-3; D perhaps matches TRBD1 (5 bases). V lost 1 base and J 2 bases, leaving 11 bases between the germline ends. The CDR3 totals 15 residues. The germline CDR1 and CDR2 sequences are SGHRS and YFSETQ. The CDR3 DNA reads TGCGCCAGCAGCTTGAGGGGAATAATCACAGATACGCAGTATTTT. Translation gives CASSLRGIITDTQYF.

This clone was seen a handful of times. This chain links TRBV27 with TRBJ1-1; D not resolved. CDR1 is MNHEY, CDR2 SMNVEV, per germline (reference sequence). This CDR3 region has 14 residues. V was pared by 2 bases and J by 7 bases, with 14 bases between. CDR3 loop: CASSLQPLGSEAFF. The CDR3 region has the DNA TGTGCCAGCAGTTTACAACCACTAGGTAGTGAAGCTTTCTTT.

In its sample, this clone was seen a few times. V gene TRBV30 combines with J gene TRBJ2-5, with D hard to call. The CDR3 loop spans 15 amino acids. Germline CDR1 GTSNPN, CDR2 SVGIG (reference sequence). Trimming removed 5 bases from V and 5 bases from J, with 21 bases in between. CDR3 nucleotides: TGTGCCTGGGAGCGTAACGGAGCCGTCAGGGAGACCCAGTACTTC. It yields the protein CAWERNGAVRETQYF.

This clone was counted only a few times. The chain employs TRBV28 and TRBJ2-2, with D perhaps matching TRBD2 (5 bases). The germline V gene has CDR1 MDHEN and CDR2 SYDVKM. The CDR3 is made up of 16 amino acids. The ends were cut back, 5 bases at V and 4 bases at J, with 17 bases in the middle. This CDR3 is CASSPQRTYATGELFF. The CDR3 bases are TGTGCCAGCAGTCCCCAGAGGACTTATGCCACCGGGGAGCTGTTTTTT.